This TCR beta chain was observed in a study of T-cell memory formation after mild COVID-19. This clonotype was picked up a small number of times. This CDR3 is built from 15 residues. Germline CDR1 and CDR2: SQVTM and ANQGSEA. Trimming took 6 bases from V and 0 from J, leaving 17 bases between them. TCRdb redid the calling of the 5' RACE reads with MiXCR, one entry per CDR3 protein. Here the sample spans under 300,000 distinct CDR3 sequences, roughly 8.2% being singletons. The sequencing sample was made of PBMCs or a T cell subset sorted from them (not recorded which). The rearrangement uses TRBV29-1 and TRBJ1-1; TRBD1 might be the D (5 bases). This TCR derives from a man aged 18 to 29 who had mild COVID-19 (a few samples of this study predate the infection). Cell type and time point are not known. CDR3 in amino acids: CSVAMDIRMNTEAFF. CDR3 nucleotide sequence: TGCAGCGTAGCAATGGACATCCGCATGAACACTGAAGCTTTCTTT. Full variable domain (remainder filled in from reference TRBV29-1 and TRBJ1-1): SAVISQKPSRDICQRGTSLTIQCQVDSQVTMMFWYRQQPGQSLTLIATANQGSEATYESGFVIDKFPISRPNLTFSTLTVSNMSPEDSSIYLCSVAMDIRMNTEAFFGQGTRLTVV.